Following are 29 T cell receptor beta chains from one sample sequenced in a study of T cell responses to AZD1222 COVID-19 vaccine. TCRdb's table, derived via immunoSEQ multiplex PCR, lists solely in-frame clones and lacks some. Here the sample spans about 100,000 clones, more than 80% being singletons. The starting material was peripheral blood, obtained on day 0 of AZD1222 vaccination. The receptor set was obtained from an adult in good health.

V is TRBV2 and J is TRBJ2-5, with D perhaps TRBD1 or TRBD2 (6 bases each). V was shortened by 4 bases and J by 1 base, with 10 bases between the two germline ends. The V gene's germline CDR1 is SNHLY and CDR2 FYNNEI. The CDR3 extends over 14 amino acids. CDR3 bases: TGTGCCAGCAGTGGGGGGGCTCCCCAAGAGACCCAGTACTTC. Its translation: CASSGGAPQETQYF. The variable domain in full, completed from reference TRBV2 and TRBJ2-5, reads EPEVTQTPSHQVTQMGQEVILRCVPISNHLYFYWYRQILGQKVEFLVSFYNNEISEKSEIFDDQFSVERPDGSNFTLKIRSTKLEDSAMYFCASSGGAPQETQYFGPGTRLLVL.

V and J are TRBV5-1 and TRBJ2-5; the match to TRBD1 covers 7 bases. Germline trimming cut 4 bases from V and 0 bases from J; bases unmatched to any gene: 3. The CDR3 length is 14 residues. Germline CDR1 reads SGHRS; CDR2 reads YFSETQ. The CDR3 protein is CASSPGTDQETQYF. The CDR3 region has the DNA TGCGCCAGCAGCCCCGGGACAGACCAAGAGACCCAGTACTTC.

The J gene is TRBJ1-5, the V gene TRBV19; D call uncertain. The CDR3 is 15 residues long. V was shortened by 0 bases and J by 2 bases, with 8 bases between the two germline ends. The germline V gene encodes CDR1 LNHDA and CDR2 SQIVND (reference sequence). The DNA for the CDR3 is TGTGCCAGTAGTATAGATAGCGGGGGCAATCAGCCCCAGCATTTT. Its translation: CASSIDSGGNQPQHF.

The chain combines TRBV19 with TRBJ1-5, with a possible D match to TRBD1 (6 bases). V was trimmed by 6 bases and J by 9 bases, leaving 18 bases between them. CDR3 size: 14 residues. Germline V gives CDR1 LNHDA, CDR2 SQIVND (reference sequence). DNA of the CDR3: TGTGCCAGTAGGCCACGGACAGAGGGAGGGCCCCAGCATTTT. Protein product: CASRPRTEGGPQHF.

This chain links TRBV7-8 with TRBJ2-7, with D perhaps TRBD1 or TRBD2 (6 bases each). This CDR3 is built from 12 residues. V was shortened by 5 bases and J by 4 bases, with 9 bases between the two germline ends. Germline CDR1 SGHVS, CDR2 FQNEAQ. This CDR3 is CASSRRGYEQYF. In nucleotides, the CDR3 is TGTGCCAGCAGCCGGAGGGGGTACGAGCAGTACTTC.

The chain recombines TRBV30 with TRBJ1-2, with 8 positions matching TRBD1. The CDR3 is 11 residues long. The germline V gene has CDR1 GTSNPN and CDR2 SVGIG (reference sequence). V shed 5 bases and J 8 bases; nucleotides not matched to a gene: 4. CDR3 loop: CAWAPGGGYTF. The DNA for the CDR3 is TGTGCCTGGGCACCAGGGGGCGGCTACACCTTC.

The gene calls are TRBV19 and TRBJ1-5; D remains ambiguous. Per germline, CDR1 LNHDA and CDR2 SQIVND (reference sequence). The germline V and J ends were trimmed by 2 bases and 2 bases, with 7 bases remaining between them. The CDR3 extends over 14 amino acids. The CDR3 spells CASSIKAGNQPQHF. CDR3 sequence (DNA): TGTGCCAGTAGTATAAAAGCGGGCAATCAGCCCCAGCATTTT.

The J gene is TRBJ2-7, the V gene TRBV18; 9 nucleotides match TRBD1. Germline loops: CDR1 KGHSH, CDR2 LQKENI. The CDR3 length is 15 residues. J was trimmed by 1 base and V by 4 bases; bases with no gene match: 5. CDR3 DNA: TGTGCCAGCTCACTTGGACAGGGGATTTCCTACGAGCAGTACTTC. Protein sequence: CASSLGQGISYEQYF.

This chain uses TRBV11-3 with TRBJ1-4; D possibly corresponds to TRBD1 (5 bases). The CDR3 is made up of 16 amino acids. Germline V gene sequence: CDR1 SGHNT, CDR2 YENEEA. Deletions cut 3 bases from V and 7 bases from J, with 18 bases between. CDR3 loop: CASSFSAGAFGEKLFF. CDR3 DNA: TGTGCCAGCAGCTTTTCTGCCGGGGCTTTCGGTGAAAAACTGTTTTTT.

This clone was counted only a few times. This chain links TRBV28 with TRBJ1-5; no firm D call. The CDR3 has 12 residues. Deletions cut 3 bases from V and 11 bases from J, with 11 bases between. The germline CDR1 and CDR2 sequences are MDHEN and SYDVKM. In DNA form, the CDR3 reads TGTGCCAGCAGTTTTGGCAGGTACTCCCAGCATTTT. Protein product: CASSFGRYSQHF.

This clone showed up just once. The rearrangement links TRBV18 to TRBJ2-3, with D possibly being TRBD2 (5 bases). CDR3 length: 13 residues. Germline V lookup: CDR1 KGHSH, CDR2 LQKENI. V lost 5 bases to trimming and J lost 2 bases, with 8 bases between them. The CDR3 DNA follows: TGTGCCAGCTCAAGGGAGAACACAGATACGCAGTATTTT. Encoded protein: CASSRENTDTQYF.

This sequence joins TRBV6-5 and TRBJ2-7; 9 bases match TRBD2. The germline gives CDR1 MNHEY, CDR2 SVGAGI. The CDR3 has 15 amino acids. Trimming removed 5 bases from V and 3 bases from J; junction bases left unmatched: 8. The CDR3 region is CASSRSGRGSYEQYF. The CDR3 nucleotides are TGTGCCAGCAGTCGTAGCGGGAGAGGTAGCTACGAGCAGTACTTC.

The chain uses TRBV27 and TRBJ1-5; D ambiguous. Deletions cut 6 bases from V and 2 bases from J, with 5 bases between. The CDR3 covers 12 residues. Germline V gene sequence: CDR1 MNHEY, CDR2 SMNVEV (reference sequence). The CDR3 loop reads CASRVGNQPQHF. CDR3 sequence (DNA): TGTGCCAGCAGGGTAGGCAATCAGCCCCAGCATTTT.

The chain carries TRBV3-1 (or the pseudogene TRBV3-2) and TRBJ2-3; 12 positions agree with TRBD2. V shed 5 bases, J shed 4 bases, and the junction held 10 bases outside the gene matches. Germline-derived CDR1 and CDR2 are LGHDT and YNNKEL (reference sequence). The CDR3 spans 17 residues. The CDR3 here is CASSSLPGLAGPDTQYF. CDR3 DNA: TGTGCCAGCAGCTCCCTACCGGGACTAGCGGGTCCAGATACGCAGTATTTT.

This chain uses TRBV28 with TRBJ2-4; D is unclear. This CDR3 spans 15 amino acids. V was pared by 0 bases and J by 0 bases, with 6 bases between. In germline, CDR1 is MDHEN, CDR2 SYDVKM. The CDR3 sequence is CASSLWGSAKNIQYF. For the CDR3, the DNA is TGTGCCAGCAGTTTATGGGGGTCAGCCAAAAACATTCAGTACTTC.

The chain combines TRBV5-1 with TRBJ1-4; the D is unclear. V lost 1 base to trimming and J lost 3 bases, with 13 bases between them. Per the germline V gene, CDR1 is SGHRS and CDR2 is YFSETQ. The CDR3 has 16 amino acids. CDR3 residues: CASSLSGGVANEKLFF. The CDR3 DNA sequence: TGCGCCAGCAGCTTGAGTGGCGGTGTAGCTAATGAAAAACTGTTTTTT. Supplemented by reference TRBV5-1 and TRBJ1-4, the full variable domain reads KAGVTQTPRYLIKTRGQQVTLSCSPISGHRSVSWYQQTPGQGLQFLFEYFSETQRNKGNFPGRFSGRQFSNSRSEMNVSTLELGDSALYLCASSLSGGVANEKLFFGSGTQLSVL.

This clone was detected a few times. The J gene is TRBJ2-7, the V gene TRBV10-2; 8 nucleotides line up with TRBD1. Trimming removed 6 bases from V and 6 bases from J; junction bases left unmatched: 10. CDR3 length equals 14 residues. CDR1 WSHSY and CDR2 SAAADI come from the germline V gene. The CDR3 protein is CASSKTGEVGEQYF. The CDR3 nucleotides are TGCGCCAGCAGCAAGACAGGGGAAGTTGGCGAGCAGTACTTC.

The rearrangement uses TRBV30 and TRBJ1-5; the D gene is possibly TRBD1 (5 bases). The CDR3 covers 17 residues. Germline CDR1 and CDR2: GTSNPN and SVGIG (reference sequence). Trimming pared 0 bases from V and 1 base from J, leaving 16 bases between. The DNA of the CDR3 is TGTGCCTGGAGTGTACACAGGTCGGGAGAGAGCAATCAGCCCCAGCATTTT. Protein: CAWSVHRSGESNQPQHF.

V is TRBV18 and J is TRBJ1-6; D ambiguous. CDR3 length equals 16 residues. V was clipped by 1 base and J by 7 bases, with 14 bases between them. In germline, CDR1 is KGHSH, CDR2 LQKENI. Written as DNA, the CDR3 is TGTGCCAGCTCACCACTGCAGGAGCTCGGGAATTCACCCCTCCACTTT. Translation gives CASSPLQELGNSPLHF.

The rearrangement uses TRBV9 and TRBJ2-3, with TRBD1 as a possible D gene (7 bases). The length of the CDR3 is 15 residues. V was shortened by 3 bases and J by 3 bases, with 14 bases between the two germline ends. The germline CDR1 and CDR2 sequences are SGDLS and YYNGEE. The CDR3 region has the DNA TGTGCCAGCAGCGCAGGGGGGCAAGGGACAGATACGCAGTATTTT. It specifies CASSAGGQGTDTQYF.

The chain joins TRBV7-2 to TRBJ2-3, with 11 bases matching TRBD1. This CDR3 region has 19 residues. V lost 1 base and J lost 0; bases outside the gene matches: 9. Germline V CDR1 and CDR2: SGHTA, FQGNSA. Written as DNA, the CDR3 is TGTGCCAGCAGCTTAGTGGTTTCCGGGACAGGGGGTAGCACAGATACGCAGTATTTT. Its protein product is CASSLVVSGTGGSTDTQYF.

The chain recombines TRBV24-1 with TRBJ2-7, with a tentative D call TRBD2 (5 bases). CDR1 is KGHDR, CDR2 SFDVKD, per germline. Trimming stripped 4 bases from V and 3 bases from J, with 12 bases between. This CDR3 comprises 14 residues. The CDR3 nucleotides read TGTGCCACCAGTGACAGAACCGGAGGCTACGAGCAGTACTTC. It codes for CATSDRTGGYEQYF.

V and J are TRBV9 and TRBJ1-2; 8 nucleotides align to TRBD1. The CDR3 covers 16 residues. V shed 3 bases, J shed 0 bases, and the junction held 7 bases outside the gene matches. Germline lookup yields CDR1 SGDLS and CDR2 YYNGEE. CDR3 residues: CASSATPGGSNYGYTF. CDR3 DNA: TGTGCCAGCAGCGCGACTCCAGGGGGCTCTAACTATGGCTACACCTTC.

About this clone: An end of the junction does not agree with germline; a read error may underlie this. The gene calls are TRBV7-7 and TRBJ2-2; the D call may be TRBD1 or TRBD2 (5 bases each). The CDR3 is 15 residues long. Germline loops: CDR1 SSHAT, CDR2 FNYEAQ (reference sequence). The CDR3 loop reads CASSWDRPNTGELFF. The CDR3 DNA reads as TGTGCTAGCAGCTGGGACCGACCGAACACCGGGGAGCTGTTTTTT. The whole variable domain, filled in from reference TRBV7-7 and TRBJ2-2, reads GAGVSQSPRYKVTKRGQDVTLRCDPISSHATLYWYQQALGQGPEFLTYFNYEAQPDKSGLPSDRFSAERPEGSISTLTIQRTEQRDSAMYRCASSWDRPNTGELFFGEGSRLTVL.

This clone appeared once. The CDR3, as DNA: TGTGCCTGGACCTCGGACGAAAACTATGGCTACACCTTC. It encodes CAWTSDENYGYTF. The chain carries TRBV30 and TRBJ1-2; D gene unclear. The CDR3 runs 13 residues. From germline, CDR1 is GTSNPN and CDR2 SVGIG (reference sequence). Trimming shortened V by 4 bases and J by 2 bases, and 11 bases separated the two germline ends.

CDR3: CASSPMGQFQETQYF. In DNA form, the CDR3 reads TGTGCCAGCAGCCCCATGGGACAGTTCCAAGAGACCCAGTACTTC. This chain joins TRBV7-3 and TRBJ2-5; 7 bases match TRBD1. Germline assignment: CDR1 SGHTA and CDR2 FQGTGA. The CDR3 covers 15 residues. V lost 5 bases to trimming and J lost 1 base; unmatched junction nucleotides: 7.

The J gene is TRBJ2-1, the V gene TRBV7-2; 9 nucleotides align to TRBD1. The CDR3 spans 15 residues. Germline loops: CDR1 SGHTA, CDR2 FQGNSA. J lost 3 bases, V lost 5 bases, and 5 bases had no gene match. The CDR3 loop reads CASSPGTGFYNEQFF. The DNA of the CDR3 is TGTGCCAGCAGCCCCGGGACAGGGTTCTACAATGAGCAGTTCTTC.

This clone was observed a single time. J is TRBJ1-1 and V is TRBV18; no definite D call. Germline V gene sequence: CDR1 KGHSH, CDR2 LQKENI. The length of the CDR3 is 14 residues. V lost 3 bases and J 1 base, leaving 9 bases between the germline ends. CDR3 in DNA: TGTGCCAGCTCACCTCCGTTGGGGAACACTGAAGCTTTCTTT. It translates to CASSPPLGNTEAFF.

The rearrangement links TRBV5-1 to TRBJ1-4, with D hard to call. V lost 3 bases and J 3 bases, leaving 9 bases between the germline ends. The CDR3 runs 14 residues. Germline loops: CDR1 SGHRS, CDR2 YFSETQ. The chain's CDR3 is CASSYRESNEKLFF. The CDR3, as DNA: TGCGCCAGCAGCTACCGTGAGTCTAATGAAAAACTGTTTTTT.